This TCR beta chain emerged from a study of blood T cell repertoires in COVID-19. Sequencing used immunoSEQ multiplex PCR; TCRdb keeps in-frame clones, though not all of them. The sample contains 100,000 to 150,000 clones, 88% of which appear only once. Germline-derived CDR1 and CDR2 are GTSNPN and SVGIG (reference sequence). The CDR3 totals 15 residues. Trimming stripped 3 bases from V and 3 bases from J, with 17 bases between. The chain combines TRBV30 with TRBJ1-1; D is unresolved. This clonotype was sampled from a man aged 45-60 years with acute or convalescent COVID-19. The specimen was peripheral blood. CDR3 amino acids: CAWSQREGRYTEAFF. Here the CDR3 DNA reads TGTGCCTGGAGCCAACGAGAGGGAAGGTACACTGAAGCTTTCTTT.